What follows is one T cell receptor beta chain and its context. J was trimmed by 4 bases and V by 3 bases; bases with no gene match: 4. Germline assignment: CDR1 MNHNS and CDR2 SASEGT. The CDR3 has 14 amino acids. TCRdb keeps only in-frame clones here, not all; method: immunoSEQ multiplex PCR. The sample lists over 70,000 clones; 91% were seen once. This record belongs to a study of T cell changes during pregnancy in multiple sclerosis. The sequence was obtained from a female donor in good health, enrolled as a control in a pregnancy study. This rearrangement joins TRBV6-1 to TRBJ1-2, with 8 bases fitting TRBD1. Specimen: peripheral blood, collected in the first trimester of pregnancy. Here the CDR3 DNA reads TGTGCCAGCAGTGACCGGACAGGGATCTATGGCTACACCTTC. Its protein is CASSDRTGIYGYTF.